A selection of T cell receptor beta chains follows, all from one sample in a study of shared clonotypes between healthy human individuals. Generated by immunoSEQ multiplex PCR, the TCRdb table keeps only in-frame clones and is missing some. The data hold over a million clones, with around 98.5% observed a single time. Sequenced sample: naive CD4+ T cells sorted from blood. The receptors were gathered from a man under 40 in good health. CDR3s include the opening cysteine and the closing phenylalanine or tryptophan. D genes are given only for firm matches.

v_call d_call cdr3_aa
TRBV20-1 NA CSANYEQYF
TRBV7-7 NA CASSPDQVNTGELFF
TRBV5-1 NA CASSRTGGNEQFF
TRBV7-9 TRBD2 CASSAPQREWEGEQFF
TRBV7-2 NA CASSLRGLNTEAFF
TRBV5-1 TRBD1 CASSLGTGGGETQYF
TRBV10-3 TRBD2 CAIRALGLAGPDTQYF
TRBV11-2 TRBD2 CASSSGAGAYNEQFF
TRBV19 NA CASSITDPDLRLNQPQHF
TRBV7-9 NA CASSSGPLVGEAFF
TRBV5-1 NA CASSPRGGLDYGYTF
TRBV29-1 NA CSVDEKRADRAFF
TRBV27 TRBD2 CASSSPGLAYEQYF
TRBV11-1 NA CASSLGDYNEQFF
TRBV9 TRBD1 CASTHTGGSDEKLFF
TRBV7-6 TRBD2 CASSLVAGEATGELFF
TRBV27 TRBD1 CASSRQGRTGELFF
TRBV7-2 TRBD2 CASSLGLAGGYEQYF
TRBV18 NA CASSPPVAGHTYEQYF
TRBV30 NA CAWLAVAGRTGELFF
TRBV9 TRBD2 CASSVAGGRTGELFF
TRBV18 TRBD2 CASSPLAGARGNEQFF
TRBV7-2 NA CASSFQGTDTQYF
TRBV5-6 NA CASSLDLVEETQYF
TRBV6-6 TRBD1 CASSTTGASSYEQYF
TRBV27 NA CASSFGLNYGYTF
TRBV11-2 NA CASSLGRGMNTEAFF
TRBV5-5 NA CASSLGGTGSNQPQHF
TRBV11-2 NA CASTSSLGIRNEKLFF
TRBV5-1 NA CASREPGSYNEQFF
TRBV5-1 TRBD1 CASSDRGIYPNTGELFF
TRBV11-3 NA CASSLDFPFGRGTGELFF